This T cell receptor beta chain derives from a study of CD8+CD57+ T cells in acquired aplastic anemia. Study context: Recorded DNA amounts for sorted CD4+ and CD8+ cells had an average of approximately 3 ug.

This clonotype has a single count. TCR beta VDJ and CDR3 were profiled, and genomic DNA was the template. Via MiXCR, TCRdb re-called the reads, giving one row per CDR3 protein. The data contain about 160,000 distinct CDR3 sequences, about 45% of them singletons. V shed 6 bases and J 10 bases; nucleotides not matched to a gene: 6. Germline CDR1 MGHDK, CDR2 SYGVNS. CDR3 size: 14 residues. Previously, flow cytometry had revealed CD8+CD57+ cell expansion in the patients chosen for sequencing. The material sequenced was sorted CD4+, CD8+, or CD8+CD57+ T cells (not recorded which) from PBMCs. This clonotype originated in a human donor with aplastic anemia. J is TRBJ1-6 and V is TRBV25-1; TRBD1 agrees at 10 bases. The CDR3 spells CASRETGQGSPLHF. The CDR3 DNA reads TGTGCCAGCAGAGAGACGGGACAGGGGTCACCCCTCCACTTT.